This is a list of T cell receptor beta chains from one sample in a study of shared clonotypes between healthy human individuals. Libraries were prepared by immunoSEQ multiplex PCR; TCRdb keeps only in-frame clonotypes and omits some of them. The sample shows almost 750,000 clones, over 55% of them seen only once. The source material was memory CD4+ T cells sorted from blood. The source is a woman aged 25 to 39 in good health. The CDR3 runs from the conserved cysteine through the conserved F or W. Each record gives: V gene, D gene, clone size, J gene, CDR3 DNA, CDR3 protein. D genes are given only for firm matches. Size tells how often a clone was seen (once, few, many) or the class of an expanded clone, and some rows leave it out.

v_gene: TRBV7-8; d_gene: NA; abundance: few; j_gene: TRBJ2-3; CDR3nt: TGTGCCAGCAGCCCGGCCATCACAGATACGCAGTATTTT; CDR3aa: CASSPAITDTQYF
v_gene: TRBV11-1; d_gene: NA; abundance: many; j_gene: TRBJ1-1; CDR3nt: TGTGCCAGCAGCTCCTACAGGTCCATGAACACTGAAGCTTTCTTT; CDR3aa: CASSSYRSMNTEAFF
v_gene: TRBV28; d_gene: NA; abundance: NA; j_gene: TRBJ2-1; CDR3nt: TGTGCCAGCAGTTTGGGGGGGCTCAGGGAGTTCTTC; CDR3aa: CASSLGGLREFF
v_gene: TRBV6-5; d_gene: TRBD1; abundance: few; j_gene: TRBJ2-7; CDR3nt: TGTGCCAGCAGGGGACAGGGGAATTCCTACGAGCAGTACTTC; CDR3aa: CASRGQGNSYEQYF
v_gene: TRBV6-1; d_gene: NA; abundance: many; j_gene: TRBJ2-7; CDR3nt: TGTGCCAGCAGTGAAGAGGATAGCGCTTCCTACGAGCAGTACTTC; CDR3aa: CASSEEDSASYEQYF
v_gene: TRBV11-1; d_gene: NA; abundance: NA; j_gene: TRBJ1-1; CDR3nt: TGTGCCAGCAGCTTAGAAGGGGTGGGCACTGAAGCTTTCTTT; CDR3aa: CASSLEGVGTEAFF
v_gene: TRBV5-4; d_gene: TRBD2; abundance: few; j_gene: TRBJ2-4; CDR3nt: TGTGCCAGCAGCTCTGGACTAGCGTTAGCCAAAAACATTCAGTACTTC; CDR3aa: CASSSGLALAKNIQYF
v_gene: TRBV2; d_gene: NA; abundance: few; j_gene: TRBJ2-5; CDR3nt: TGTGCCAGCAGTGAGTTAGATATCCAAGAGACCCAGTACTTC; CDR3aa: CASSELDIQETQYF
v_gene: TRBV11-2; d_gene: TRBD1; abundance: NA; j_gene: TRBJ1-2; CDR3nt: TGTGCCAGCAGCTCTCCCCGGACAGGGGATGGCTACACCTTC; CDR3aa: CASSSPRTGDGYTF
v_gene: TRBV29-1; d_gene: TRBD1; abundance: NA; j_gene: TRBJ1-5; CDR3nt: TGCAGCGTTTCCGGACAGGGAAGCAATCAGCCCCAGCATTTT; CDR3aa: CSVSGQGSNQPQHF
v_gene: TRBV13; d_gene: TRBD1; abundance: NA; j_gene: TRBJ2-6; CDR3nt: TGTGCCAGCAGCTACCAAAACCCGTACCGGGACAGGGAAACTGGGGCCAACGTCCTGACTTTC; CDR3aa: CASSYQNPYRDRETGANVLTF
v_gene: TRBV7-2; d_gene: NA; abundance: NA; j_gene: TRBJ2-3; CDR3nt: TGTGCCAGCAGCCTAAATGGGGGAACGCAGTATTTT; CDR3aa: CASSLNGGTQYF
v_gene: TRBV19; d_gene: TRBD2; abundance: NA; j_gene: TRBJ2-1; CDR3nt: TGTGCCAGTAGTCCCCAACTAGCGGGAGTGGGATATGAGCAGTTCTTC; CDR3aa: CASSPQLAGVGYEQFF
v_gene: TRBV10-3; d_gene: NA; abundance: NA; j_gene: TRBJ1-1; CDR3nt: TGTGCCATCAGTGATCGACCGGCGGCTATGAACACTGAAGCTTTCTTT; CDR3aa: CAISDRPAAMNTEAFF
v_gene: TRBV28; d_gene: NA; abundance: NA; j_gene: TRBJ1-6; CDR3nt: TGTGCCAGCAGTTTTGCGACCCGCTCACCCCTTGGTTCACCCCTCCACTTT; CDR3aa: CASSFATRSPLGSPLHF
v_gene: TRBV10-2; d_gene: TRBD1; abundance: NA; j_gene: TRBJ1-5; CDR3nt: TGCGCCAGCAGTGAGTCGGGGGGACAGCAGCCCCAGCATTTT; CDR3aa: CASSESGGQQPQHF
v_gene: TRBV5-1; d_gene: TRBD2; abundance: NA; j_gene: TRBJ2-7; CDR3nt: TGCGCCAGCAGCCCCTGGGGGGGTCCGGGACTAGCGGGAGTAGACGAGCAGTACTTC; CDR3aa: CASSPWGGPGLAGVDEQYF
v_gene: TRBV2; d_gene: NA; abundance: few; j_gene: TRBJ2-5; CDR3nt: TGTGCCACCGCCCAGCAAGAGACCCAGTACTTC; CDR3aa: CATAQQETQYF
v_gene: TRBV2; d_gene: NA; abundance: NA; j_gene: TRBJ2-1; CDR3nt: TGTGCCAGCATTAGGGTGGGGAGCTCCTACAATGAGCAGTTCTTC; CDR3aa: CASIRVGSSYNEQFF
v_gene: TRBV6-5; d_gene: NA; abundance: NA; j_gene: TRBJ1-1; CDR3nt: TGTGCCAGCACCCATCCTCGGGGGAAGAACACTGAAGCTTTCTTT; CDR3aa: CASTHPRGKNTEAFF
v_gene: TRBV10-2; d_gene: NA; abundance: NA; j_gene: TRBJ1-1; CDR3nt: TGCGCCAGCGCGTTAGGGGGACCGACCACTGAAGCTTTCTTT; CDR3aa: CASALGGPTTEAFF
v_gene: TRBV5-1; d_gene: NA; abundance: NA; j_gene: TRBJ2-3; CDR3nt: TGCGCCAGCAGCTTGATGAGGGTAGATACGCAGTATTTT; CDR3aa: CASSLMRVDTQYF
v_gene: TRBV4-1; d_gene: NA; abundance: NA; j_gene: TRBJ1-5; CDR3nt: TGCGCCAGCAGCCAAGTGTCACAGCTCAATCAGCCCCAGCATTTT; CDR3aa: CASSQVSQLNQPQHF
v_gene: TRBV6-5; d_gene: NA; abundance: NA; j_gene: TRBJ2-1; CDR3nt: TGTGCCAGCAGTTCCCCCGGACGGGGCTCCTACAATGAGCAGTTCTTC; CDR3aa: CASSSPGRGSYNEQFF
v_gene: TRBV10-2; d_gene: TRBD2; abundance: few; j_gene: TRBJ2-1; CDR3nt: TGCGCCAGCAGGAAGCCGGGACTAGCGATTTATGAGCAGTTCTTC; CDR3aa: CASRKPGLAIYEQFF
v_gene: TRBV28; d_gene: NA; abundance: NA; j_gene: TRBJ1-2; CDR3nt: TGTGCCAGCAGTTTACAGGGCGGCTACACCTTC; CDR3aa: CASSLQGGYTF
v_gene: TRBV19; d_gene: NA; abundance: NA; j_gene: TRBJ1-3; CDR3nt: TGTGCCAGTAGTCACCGGGCATCTGGAAACACCATATATTTT; CDR3aa: CASSHRASGNTIYF
v_gene: TRBV5-1; d_gene: NA; abundance: NA; j_gene: TRBJ2-1; CDR3nt: TGCGCCAGCAGCCCCGGTAGGCTCCTCACCAGCTCCTACAATGAGCAGTTCTTC; CDR3aa: CASSPGRLLTSSYNEQFF
v_gene: TRBV10-3; d_gene: TRBD1; abundance: NA; j_gene: TRBJ1-1; CDR3nt: TGTGCCATCAGGAGGGACAGCATGAACACTGAAGCTTTCTTT; CDR3aa: CAIRRDSMNTEAFF
v_gene: TRBV19; d_gene: TRBD1; abundance: NA; j_gene: TRBJ2-2; CDR3nt: TGTGCCAGTAGTATACAGGGGACAGGGGGCCCCCTAGGAACCGGGGAGCTGTTTTTT; CDR3aa: CASSIQGTGGPLGTGELFF
v_gene: TRBV5-6; d_gene: NA; abundance: NA; j_gene: TRBJ1-2; CDR3nt: TGTGCCAGCAGGGCAACTCGTGGTGGCTATGGCTACACCTTC; CDR3aa: CASRATRGGYGYTF
v_gene: TRBV2; d_gene: NA; abundance: NA; j_gene: TRBJ1-5; CDR3nt: TGTGCCAGCAAGTTGAATGGTAATAGCAATCAGCCCCAGCATTTT; CDR3aa: CASKLNGNSNQPQHF
v_gene: TRBV7-2; d_gene: NA; abundance: NA; j_gene: TRBJ2-1; CDR3nt: TGTGCCAGCAGCTTAGGCCTAAGCGGAAAATTATACAATGAGCAGTTCTTC; CDR3aa: CASSLGLSGKLYNEQFF
v_gene: TRBV7-9; d_gene: TRBD1; abundance: NA; j_gene: TRBJ2-1; CDR3nt: TGTGCCAGCAGCTCCCACATAGGGACAGGGAGGGTACTCTACAATGAGCAGTTCTTC; CDR3aa: CASSSHIGTGRVLYNEQFF
v_gene: TRBV23-1; d_gene: TRBD1; abundance: once; j_gene: TRBJ2-7; CDR3nt: TGTGCCAGCAGCCCCGGGACAGCCTACGAGCAGTACTTC; CDR3aa: CASSPGTAYEQYF
v_gene: TRBV7-2; d_gene: TRBD2; abundance: NA; j_gene: TRBJ2-5; CDR3nt: TGTGCCAGCAGCAAACGTAGCGGGAGTTGGGTGACCCAGTACTTC; CDR3aa: CASSKRSGSWVTQYF
v_gene: TRBV29-1; d_gene: NA; abundance: NA; j_gene: TRBJ2-7; CDR3nt: TGCAGCGTTCCGTTCAGCTCGCAGTACTTC; CDR3aa: CSVPFSSQYF